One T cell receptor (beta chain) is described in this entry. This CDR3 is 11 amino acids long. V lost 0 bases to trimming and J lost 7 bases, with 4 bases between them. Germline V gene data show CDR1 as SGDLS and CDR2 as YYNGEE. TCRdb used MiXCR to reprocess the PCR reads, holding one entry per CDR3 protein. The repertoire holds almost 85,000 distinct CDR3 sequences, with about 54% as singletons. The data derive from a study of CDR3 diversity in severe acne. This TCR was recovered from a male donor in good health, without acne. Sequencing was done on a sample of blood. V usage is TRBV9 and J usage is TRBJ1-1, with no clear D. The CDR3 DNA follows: TGTGCCAGCAGCGTAGATGGTGAAGCTTTCTTT. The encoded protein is CASSVDGEAFF.